These 23 T cell receptor beta chains originate from one sample sequenced in a study of T-cell memory formation after mild COVID-19 (dated by TCRdb to about 2021). Libraries came from 5' RACE. The data were produced on an Illumina NovaSeq 6000. TCRdb applied fastp at Q25 and MiXCR to the public reads, then kept only in-frame beta chains. Each CDR3 protein appears once, grouped with its most common genes and DNA. A total of about 350,000 distinct CDR3 sequences appear in this sample, about an eighth of them only once. The biggest ten clones account for around a fifth of the sample. The specimen sequenced was PBMCs or a T cell subset sorted from them (not recorded which). The receptors were gathered from a man in his late teens or twenties who had mild COVID-19 (a few samples of this study predate the infection). The sample titles of this study are shuffled in the database, so cell type and time point are left out; the donor was told from shared clones.

This clonotype was seen a handful of times. This sequence joins TRBV24-1 and TRBJ2-2, with 8 bases lining up with TRBD1. There are 16 residues in the CDR3. CDR1 and CDR2 (germline): KGHDR, SFDVKD. V was pared by 4 bases and J by 2 bases, with 5 bases of the junction left unmatched. The CDR3 loop is CATSDLDRVNTGELFF. The CDR3 DNA sequence: TGTGCCACCAGTGACCTGGACAGGGTTAACACCGGGGAGCTGTTTTTT.

The gene calls are TRBV7-2 and TRBJ2-3, with D perhaps matching TRBD1 (5 bases). The CDR3 loop spans 15 amino acids. V gave up 1 base and J gave up 0 bases, with 8 bases separating them. Germline V gene lookup returns CDR1 SGHTA and CDR2 FQGNSA. The CDR3 coding sequence is TGTGCCAGCAGCTTAGGGACACGAAGCACAGATACGCAGTATTTT. Encoded protein: CASSLGTRSTDTQYF.

This clonotype showed up many times. In DNA, the CDR3 is TGTGCCAGCAGTTTACGGCCAGGGAGACACACTGAAGCTTTCTTT. It codes for CASSLRPGRHTEAFF. The gene calls are TRBV12-3 or TRBV12-4 and TRBJ1-1; D perhaps matches TRBD1 (5 bases). The V end was cut by 2 bases, the J end by 3 bases, with 13 bases between. There are 15 residues in the CDR3.

As to this clonotype: A read error may produce the germline difference seen at one junction end. The V gene is TRBV5-1, the J gene TRBJ1-1; D gene unclear. CDR3 length: 14 amino acids. Germline V gene sequence: CDR1 SGHRS, CDR2 YFSETQ. Written as DNA, the CDR3 is TGCGCCAGCAGCTTGGAGGGAGCGAACACTGAAGATTTCTTT. It is translated as CASSLEGANTEDFF.

This clonotype was counted a few times. The rearrangement uses TRBV12-3 or TRBV12-4 and TRBJ1-5; D gene unclear. This CDR3 is built from 13 residues. Trimming removed 8 bases from V and 7 bases from J, with 15 bases in between. In DNA form, the CDR3 reads TGTGCCAGCGGAACGCGAGGGAAACAGCCCCAGCATTTT. Protein sequence: CASGTRGKQPQHF.

This clonotype has just a few counts. The rearrangement uses TRBV2 and TRBJ2-7; the D call may be TRBD1 or TRBD2 (7 bases each). CDR1 is SNHLY and CDR2 is FYNNEI in the germline V gene. The CDR3 is 13 amino acids. V was pared by 11 bases and J by 6 bases, with 20 bases between. CDR3 bases: TGTGCCCGCGGGGAGGGGGCCGGGGGCGAGCAGTACGTC. Its translation: CARGEGAGGEQYV.

As to this clonotype: A much larger clone sits a single nucleotide away, making a read error possible. This chain links TRBV28 with TRBJ2-3; 7 bases are a match to TRBD1. The CDR3 spans 12 residues. Germline V gene lookup returns CDR1 MDHEN and CDR2 SYDVKM. The V and J ends lost 6 bases and 5 bases, in that order; junction bases with no gene match: 2. CDR3: CASRYRGDTQYF. CDR3 nucleotides: TGTGCCAGCAGGTACAGGGGAGATACGCAGTATTTT.

The table lists this clonotype with many counts. V is TRBV10-3 and J is TRBJ2-3; D may correspond to TRBD1 or TRBD2 (5 bases each). The V end was cut by 7 bases, the J end by 4 bases, with 9 bases between. CDR1 and CDR2 from the germline V gene are ENHRY and SYGVKD. The CDR3 runs to 12 residues. CDR3 sequence: CAIMGVADTQYF. The CDR3 DNA reads TGTGCCATCATGGGGGTTGCAGATACGCAGTATTTT.

This chain links TRBV20-1 with TRBJ2-7; possible D gene TRBD2, 5 bases. The CDR3 is 12 residues long. Per germline, CDR1 DFQATT and CDR2 SNEGSKA (reference sequence). Trimming took 5 bases from V and 6 from J, leaving 14 bases between them. Here the CDR3 DNA reads TGCAGTGCTGGCGGCCGGGCGGGCGAGCAGTACTTC. Translating it yields CSAGGRAGEQYF.

This chain connects TRBV19 to TRBJ1-5; D is unresolved. V lost 4 bases to trimming and J lost 4 bases, with 14 bases between them. This CDR3 is 15 amino acids long. Germline values: CDR1 LNHDA, CDR2 SQIVND (reference sequence). CDR3: CASSTGLVPNQPQHF. Here the CDR3 DNA reads TGTGCCAGTAGTACCGGGTTGGTCCCTAATCAGCCCCAGCATTTT.

CDR3 in DNA: TGTGCCAGCAGCGTAACCGGGCTGAGCTCAGATACGCAGTATTTT. It translates to CASSVTGLSSDTQYF. V is TRBV9 and J is TRBJ2-3, with no clear D. The CDR3 totals 15 residues. Germline V gene sequence: CDR1 SGDLS, CDR2 YYNGEE. The V gene lost 1 base and the J gene lost 4 bases, with 13 bases spanning the gap.

This clonotype has more than one count but fewer than ten. This chain uses TRBV6-2 or TRBV6-3 with TRBJ1-2; 9 nucleotides match TRBD1. Germline trimming cut 5 bases from V and 8 bases from J; bases unmatched to any gene: 15. Germline V gene lookup returns CDR1 MNHEY and CDR2 SVGEGT. This CDR3 is built from 16 residues. The CDR3 sequence: CASSRDPGTGSSGYTF. The CDR3 DNA is TGTGCCAGCAGTCGGGATCCCGGGACAGGGTCGAGCGGCTACACCTTC.

Only a few counts were recorded for this clonotype. The rearrangement uses TRBV4-3 and TRBJ2-3, with TRBD1 matching 8 bases. J lost 4 bases, V lost 6 bases, and 9 bases had no gene match. The CDR3 contains 15 residues. Germline V lookup: CDR1 LGHNA, CDR2 YSLEER. The CDR3 loop reads CASRTQGAPPDTQYF. CDR3 DNA: TGCGCCAGCAGAACGCAGGGGGCGCCCCCAGATACGCAGTATTTT.

This clonotype was found a few times. This rearrangement joins TRBV18 to TRBJ1-2, with TRBD1 matching over 10 bases. The CDR3 has 15 amino acids. Trimming removed 5 bases from V and 2 bases from J; junction bases left unmatched: 5. Germline CDR1 is KGHSH and CDR2 is LQKENI. The CDR3 DNA sequence: TGTGCCAGCTCATCAGGACAGGGGGGAAACTATGGCTACACCTTC. Translating gives CASSSGQGGNYGYTF.

The chain combines TRBV2 with TRBJ2-1; 8 bases align to TRBD2. Germline values: CDR1 SNHLY, CDR2 FYNNEI. J gave up 8 bases and V 7 bases, and 7 bases lay outside the gene matches. This CDR3 contains 13 residues. Here the CDR3 DNA reads TGTGCCAGCACCCCTCCCGGGGGGGATGAGCAGTTCTTC. It translates to CASTPPGGDEQFF. Based on the CDR3 plus reference TRBV2 and TRBJ2-1, the full variable domain is EPEVTQTPSHQVTQMGQEVILRCVPISNHLYFYWYRQILGQKVEFLVSFYNNEISEKSEIFDDQFSVERPDGSNFTLKIRSTKLEDSAMYFCASTPPGGDEQFFGPGTRLTVL.

This chain links TRBV18 with TRBJ2-5; D remains ambiguous. Trimming stripped 4 bases from V and 3 bases from J, with 9 bases between. The CDR3 sequence is 13 residues long. Per germline, CDR1 KGHSH and CDR2 LQKENI. CDR3 sequence reads: CASSLNSEETQYF. For the CDR3, the DNA is TGTGCCAGCTCACTAAACAGCGAAGAGACCCAGTACTTC.

A few counts support this clonotype. V gene TRBV9 combines with J gene TRBJ2-3; D remains ambiguous. The V end was cut by 3 bases, the J end by 2 bases, with 10 bases between. Per germline, CDR1 SGDLS and CDR2 YYNGEE. The CDR3 is 14 residues long. The CDR3 DNA sequence: TGTGCCAGCAGCGACTGGGCTTCCACAGATACGCAGTATTTT. Its protein is CASSDWASTDTQYF.

Only a few counts were recorded for this clonotype. The chain carries TRBV29-1 and TRBJ1-4, with D maybe TRBD1 (5 bases). From germline, CDR1 is SQVTM and CDR2 ANQGSEA. Deletions cut 6 bases from V and 6 bases from J, with 11 bases between. The length of the CDR3 is 12 residues. CDR3 nucleotides: TGCAGCGTGGGGACGGAGGATGAAAAACTGTTTTTT. This sequence encodes CSVGTEDEKLFF. The full variable domain, with the rest looked up from reference TRBV29-1 and TRBJ1-4, is SAVISQKPSRDICQRGTSLTIQCQVDSQVTMMFWYRQQPGQSLTLIATANQGSEATYESGFVIDKFPISRPNLTFSTLTVSNMSPEDSSIYLCSVGTEDEKLFFGSGTQLSVL.

This clonotype has ten or more counts. The gene calls are TRBV4-2 and TRBJ2-2; the match to TRBD2 covers 10 bases. Per the germline V gene, CDR1 is LGHNA and CDR2 is YNFKEQ. V lost 0 bases to trimming and J lost 4 bases; unmatched junction nucleotides: 5. The CDR3 covers 17 residues. In DNA, the CDR3 is TGTGCCAGCAGCCAAGAGGCAAGCGGGGGGGCCACCGGGGAGCTGTTTTTT. Translating gives CASSQEASGGATGELFF.

This clonotype showed up just a few times. V usage is TRBV6-6 and J usage is TRBJ2-1; 9 nucleotides match TRBD1. CDR1 is MNHNY and CDR2 is SVGAGI in the germline V gene (reference sequence). This CDR3 spans 15 amino acids. V lost 5 bases and J lost 0; bases outside the gene matches: 2. This CDR3 reads CASSGTGSSYNEQFF. The CDR3 DNA reads TGTGCCAGCAGTGGGACAGGGAGCTCCTACAATGAGCAGTTCTTC.

CDR3: CASSKRTGQNTGELFF. The CDR3 DNA reads as TGCGCCAGCAGTAAGCGGACAGGGCAGAACACCGGGGAGCTGTTTTTT. The chain couples TRBV5-1 to TRBJ2-2; TRBD1 aligns across 8 bases. CDR3 length: 16 residues. The V gene end was trimmed by 5 bases and the J gene end by 1 base; junction bases not matched to a gene: 7. Germline V CDR1 and CDR2: SGHRS, YFSETQ.

In this sample, this clonotype turned up a few times. The V and J genes are TRBV4-1 and TRBJ1-3, with D unclear. Germline V gene sequence: CDR1 MGHRA, CDR2 YSYEKL. Trimming took off 0 bases at V and 2 bases at J, with 14 bases between the two ends. The CDR3 has 17 residues. CDR3 nucleotides: TGCGCCAGCAGCCAAGAAGGTGCGGCGGGTCCTGGAAACACCATATATTTT. It is translated as CASSQEGAAGPGNTIYF.

The chain uses TRBV10-3 and TRBJ2-5; maybe TRBD2 (5 bases). The CDR3 sequence is 13 residues long. The germline CDR1 and CDR2 sequences are ENHRY and SYGVKD. V lost 6 bases, J lost 3 bases, and 11 bases lay in between. In nucleotides, the CDR3 is TGTGCCATCAGCCCAGTGGAGGAAGAGACCCAGTACTTC. Translation: CAISPVEEETQYF.